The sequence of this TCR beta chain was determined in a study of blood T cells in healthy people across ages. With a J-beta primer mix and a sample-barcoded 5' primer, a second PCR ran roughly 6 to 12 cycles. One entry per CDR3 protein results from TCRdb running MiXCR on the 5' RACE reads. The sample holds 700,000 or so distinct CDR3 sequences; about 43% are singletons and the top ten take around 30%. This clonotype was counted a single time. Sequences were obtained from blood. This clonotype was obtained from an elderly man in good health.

CDR3 loop: CSAGGDSSYEQYF. The CDR3 DNA reads as TGCAGTGCAGGTGGTGACAGCTCCTACGAGCAGTACTTC. The genes are TRBV20-1 and TRBJ2-7; a possible D gene is TRBD1 (5 bases). The CDR3 has 13 amino acids. Germline CDR1 and CDR2: DFQATT and SNEGSKA (reference sequence). Trimming removed 6 bases from V and 0 bases from J, with 12 bases in between.